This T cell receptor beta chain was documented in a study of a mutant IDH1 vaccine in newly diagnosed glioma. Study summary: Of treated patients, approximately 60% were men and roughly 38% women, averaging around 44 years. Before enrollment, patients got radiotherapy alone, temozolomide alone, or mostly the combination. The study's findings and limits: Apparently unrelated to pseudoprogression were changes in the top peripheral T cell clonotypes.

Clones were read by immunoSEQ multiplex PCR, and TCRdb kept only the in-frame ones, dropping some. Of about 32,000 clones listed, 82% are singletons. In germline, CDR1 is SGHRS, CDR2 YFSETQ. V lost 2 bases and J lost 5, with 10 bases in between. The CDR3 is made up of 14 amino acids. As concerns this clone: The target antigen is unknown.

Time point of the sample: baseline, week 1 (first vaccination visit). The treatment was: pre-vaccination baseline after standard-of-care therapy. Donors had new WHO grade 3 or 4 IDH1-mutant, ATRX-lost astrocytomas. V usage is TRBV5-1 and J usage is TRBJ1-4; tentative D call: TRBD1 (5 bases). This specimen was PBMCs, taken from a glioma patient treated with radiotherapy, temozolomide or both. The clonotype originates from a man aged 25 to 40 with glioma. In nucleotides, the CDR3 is TGCGCCAGCAGCTTTTCGGGACCGAATGAAAAACTGTTTTTT. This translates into CASSFSGPNEKLFF.